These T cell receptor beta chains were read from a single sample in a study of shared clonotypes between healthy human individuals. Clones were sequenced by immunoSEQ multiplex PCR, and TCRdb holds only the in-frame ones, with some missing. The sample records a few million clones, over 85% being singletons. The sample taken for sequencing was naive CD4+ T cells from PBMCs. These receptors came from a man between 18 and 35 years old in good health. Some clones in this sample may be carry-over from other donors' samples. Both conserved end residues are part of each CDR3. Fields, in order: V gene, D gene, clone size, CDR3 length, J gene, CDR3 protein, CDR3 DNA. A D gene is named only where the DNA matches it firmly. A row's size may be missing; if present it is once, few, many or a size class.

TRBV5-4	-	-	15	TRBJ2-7	CASSFGQGTWYEQYF	TGTGCCAGCAGCTTTGGGCAGGGTACCTGGTACGAGCAGTACTTC
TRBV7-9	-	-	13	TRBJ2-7	CATKTGSSYEQYF	TGTGCCACTAAGACTGGGAGCTCCTACGAGCAGTACTTC
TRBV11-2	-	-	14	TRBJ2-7	CASSSNYRFYEQYF	TGTGCCAGCAGCTCAAATTACAGATTCTACGAGCAGTACTTC
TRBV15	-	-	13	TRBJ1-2	CATSRGTGYGYTF	TGTGCCACCAGCAGAGGGACCGGCTATGGCTACACCTTC
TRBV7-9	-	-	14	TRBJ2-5	CASSLGVTAETQYF	TGTGCCAGCAGCTTAGGGGTGACAGCGGAGACCCAGTACTTC
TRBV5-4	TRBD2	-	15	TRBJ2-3	CASSSQAGGPDTQYF	TGTGCCAGCAGCTCGCAAGCGGGAGGTCCCGATACGCAGTATTTT
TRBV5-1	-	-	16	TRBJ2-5	CASSLAEGGRAETQYF	TGCGCCAGCAGCTTGGCCGAAGGGGGGAGAGCCGAGACCCAGTACTTC
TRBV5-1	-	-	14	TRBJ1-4	CASSLVGTSEKLFF	TGCGCCAGCAGCTTAGTAGGGACCTCTGAAAAACTGTTTTTT
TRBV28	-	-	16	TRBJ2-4	CASRPDGRGGKNIQYF	TGTGCCAGCAGGCCCGACGGTAGGGGGGGCAAAAACATTCAGTACTTC
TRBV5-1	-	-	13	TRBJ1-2	CASSLTIAYGYTF	TGCGCCAGCAGCTTGACGATCGCCTATGGCTACACCTTC
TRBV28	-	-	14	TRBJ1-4	CASSLRPHNEKLFF	TGTGCCAGCAGTTTAAGGCCGCATAATGAAAAACTGTTTTTT
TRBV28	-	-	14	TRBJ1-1	CASRSPGGNTEAFF	TGTGCCAGCAGGTCGCCCGGAGGAAACACTGAAGCTTTCTTT
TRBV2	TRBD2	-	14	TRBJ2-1	CASSVGTSGSYEFF	TGTGCCAGCAGTGTGGGGACTAGCGGGAGTTATGAGTTCTTC
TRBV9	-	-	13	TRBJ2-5	CASSVSWEETQYF	TGTGCCAGCAGCGTATCCTGGGAAGAGACCCAGTACTTC
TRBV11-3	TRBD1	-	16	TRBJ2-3	CASSSDGTGDTDTQYF	TGTGCCAGCAGCTCAGACGGGACAGGAGACACAGATACGCAGTATTTT
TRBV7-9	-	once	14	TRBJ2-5	CASSPTSFQETQYF	TGTGCCAGCAGCCCTACTAGCTTCCAAGAGACCCAGTACTTC
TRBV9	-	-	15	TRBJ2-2	CASSVVGGNTGELFF	TGTGCCAGCAGCGTAGTTGGGGGAAACACCGGGGAGCTGTTTTTT
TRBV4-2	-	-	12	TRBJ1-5	CASSQPNQPQHF	TGTGCCAGCAGCCAACCAAATCAGCCCCAGCATTTT
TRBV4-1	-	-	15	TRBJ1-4	CASSQGASTNEKLFF	TGCGCCAGCAGCCAGGGGGCCTCAACTAATGAAAAACTGTTTTTT
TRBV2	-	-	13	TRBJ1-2	CASRWGPNYGYTF	TGTGCCAGCCGTTGGGGTCCTAACTATGGCTACACCTTC
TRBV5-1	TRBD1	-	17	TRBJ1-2	CASSFGVTGTGGLGYTF	TGCGCCAGCAGCTTTGGGGTAACCGGGACAGGGGGCCTTGGCTACACCTTC
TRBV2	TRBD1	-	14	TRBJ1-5	CASSATGGRQPQHF	TGTGCCAGCAGCGCCACAGGGGGTCGTCAGCCCCAGCATTTT